This TCR beta chain was observed in a study of T cells in Graves' hyperthyroidism and ophthalmopathy (dated by TCRdb to between 2019 and 2020). Context from the whole study: Peripheral blood was sampled at the time of initial diagnosis, prior to any treatment. Once sampling was done, hyperthyroidism patients were given methimazole at a starting dose of 30 mg daily, whereas ophthalmopathy patients were given high-dose intravenous methylprednisolone. The 100 or so discovery patients were randomly split 7:3 into training and test sets. A discovery cohort of about a hundred patients, 43 with Graves' ophthalmopathy and 55 to 60 with stable Graves' hyperthyroidism, was used to find distinguishing TCR V-J signatures. In six Graves' hyperthyroidism patients, the study also compared T-cell repertoires from thyroid tissue with T-cell repertoires from blood. The paper reports TCR Vbeta CDR3 sequencing of roughly 140 peripheral blood samples: approximately 41 ophthalmopathy, roughly 80 hyperthyroidism and some 17 progressor patients. Prospective prediction of ophthalmopathy was tested in an independent validation cohort consisting of 18 to 20 hyperthyroidism patients and more than 15 patients who later progressed to ophthalmopathy.

Amplification of TCR beta CDR3 regions was carried out from RNA transcripts. The TCR CDR3 was subjected to a first round of RT-PCR using the HTBI primer set and the Qiagen OneStep RT-PCR kit. Libraries were constructed in a second round of multiplex PCR, after which size selection and purification were carried out. Paired-end sequencing of the libraries was performed with 100 bp reads on an Illumina HiSeq2000. On the authors' methods: SOAPnuke was used to process the raw data, with reads discarded if the reads contained adapters or uncalled bases, had a mean Phred below 15, or lacked an exact constant-primer or identifier match. COPE v1.2.5 was used to merge the high-quality paired reads, and each unique nucleotide sequence was defined as a clonotype. Clonotypes were aligned to IMGT TRBV, TRBD and TRBJ reference segments using MiTCR v1.1. The analysis was restricted to V-J combinations with a frequency above 0.0001, which together covered over 99% of the repertoires. The TCS score was defined as F50 (clonal expansion) divided by E x V (chaos), with BLOSUM62-based TCRdist calculated between CDR3 peptides within each V-J. Welch's t-statistics and random forest reduced roughly 540 V-J features to about 12, which were used in a naive Bayes classifier (R e1071). The similarity between thyroid and blood repertoires was quantified using the Morisita-Horn index. The public sequencing data were trimmed at Q25 with fastp and processed into clonotypes with MiXCR by TCRdb, which kept only in-frame beta chains. Each entry is one CDR3 protein sequence, shown with its most common DNA and genes. The V and J calls, along with clone size, are taken from TCRdb and not from the paper's own processing. Counted in this sample were fewer than 750,000 distinct CDR3 sequences; under 15% of them appeared once. Roughly 4.3% of the sample is held by the ten biggest clonotypes.

Moderately to severely active disease, a Clinical Activity Score of at least 3, a NOSPECS grade of at least 4, and a duration under 3 months were present in ophthalmopathy patients. Patients with uncontrolled infections, other autoimmune diseases, pregnancy or lactation were excluded. Clinical symptoms, serum thyroxine and TRAb, thyroid ultrasound, and orbital computed tomography formed the basis for the diagnoses. PBMCs were isolated from 7.5 to 10 ml of fresh peripheral blood by Ficoll-Paque density gradient centrifugation. Trizol reagent was used to extract total RNA, and RNA quality was then checked on an Agilent 2100 Bioanalyzer. Its CDR3 holds 13 amino acids, cysteine through phenylalanine. Only the CDR3 region is kept as DNA, spanning 39 bases read in frame from base 1. After removal of 4 bases from V and 7 bases from J, the junction retains 7 bases not matched to a gene. Looking up the germline V gene (reference sequence) yields CDR1 MNHEY and CDR2 SMNVEV.

Here is what the overall study found, with its caveats: Sample size was not statistically predetermined, and investigators were not blinded to group allocation. A model built on a 13 V-J signature distinguished ophthalmopathy from stable hyperthyroidism, reaching approximately 89% sensitivity and approximately 81% specificity in cross-validation and 80%/75% in testing. Most expanded thyroid clonotypes (frequency above 0.001) were also detected in blood, suggesting blood repertoires may reflect thyroid immune responses. During validation, the model predicted progression to ophthalmopathy a median of approximately 6 months ahead of onset, with approximately 71% sensitivity and under 85% specificity.

This clonotype has a count of ten or more. The target of this receptor is not known. Base qualities are missing; no much larger clone stands one base away. This receptor was identified in a woman in her forties with Graves' ophthalmopathy. Material: blood. The rearrangement combines TRBV27 with TRBJ2-7; 7 central nucleotides agree with TRBD2. In nucleotides, the sequence is TGTGCCAGCAGTTCCCGGGAGGCGTGGGAGCAGTACTTC. It translates to CASSSREAWEQYF.